These 25 T cell receptor beta chains came from one sample sequenced in a study of multiple sclerosis patients with progressive multifocal leukoencephalopathy. Libraries were prepared by immunoSEQ multiplex PCR; TCRdb keeps only in-frame clonotypes and omits some of them. This table has roughly 34,000 clones, roughly 87% appearing once. Time point indicated: time of PML onset. The sample here was PBMCs, taken from a patient treated with natalizumab. The receptors were gathered from a human donor with progressive multifocal leukoencephalopathy.

The chain employs TRBV9 and TRBJ2-1; 7 bases match TRBD1. The CDR3 contains 15 residues. J gave up 9 bases and V 4 bases, and 13 bases lay outside the gene matches. Germline V lookup: CDR1 SGDLS, CDR2 YYNGEE. Here the CDR3 DNA reads TGTGCCAGCAGCATTCAACAGGGGTGGGAGCGTGAGCAGTTCTTC. It encodes CASSIQQGWEREQFF.

V is TRBV11-2 and J is TRBJ1-1; 11 bases are a match to TRBD1. Germline V gene lookup returns CDR1 SGHAT and CDR2 FQNNGV. V shed 1 base, J shed 5 bases, and the junction held 6 bases outside the gene matches. CDR3 length: 16 amino acids. The CDR3 DNA reads TGTGCCAGCAGCTTAGTCCTGGGACAGGGGGGGACTGAAGCTTTCTTT. It translates to CASSLVLGQGGTEAFF.

This sequence joins TRBV7-2 and TRBJ2-5, with TRBD2 matching over 12 bases. Trimming cost V 7 bases and J 5 bases; bases outside gene matches: 8. This CDR3 is built from 15 residues. Germline CDR1 and CDR2: SGHTA and FQGNSA. Written as DNA, the CDR3 is TGTGCCAGCACCCCCCGGACTAGCGGGATGGAGACCCAGTACTTC. It specifies CASTPRTSGMETQYF.

This clone was found once. V usage is TRBV4-1 and J usage is TRBJ1-5; no firm D call. The germline gives CDR1 MGHRA, CDR2 YSYEKL. Deletions cut 1 base from V and 2 bases from J, with 6 bases between. The CDR3 loop spans 14 amino acids. CDR3 amino acids: CASSQVQGNQPQHF. The CDR3, as DNA: TGCGCCAGCAGCCAAGTCCAGGGCAATCAGCCCCAGCATTTT.

The chain has TRBV7-9 and TRBJ2-7; TRBD1 matches at 8 bases. V dropped 2 bases and J dropped 0; count of bases not matched to a gene: 3. This CDR3 is built from 15 residues. The germline V gene has CDR1 SEHNR and CDR2 FQNEAQ (reference sequence). The CDR3: CASSLPGGYSYEQYF. CDR3 sequence (DNA): TGTGCCAGCAGCTTACCAGGGGGCTACTCCTACGAGCAGTACTTC. Full variable domain (remainder filled in from reference TRBV7-9 and TRBJ2-7): DTGVSQNPRHKITKRGQNVTFRCDPISEHNRLYWYRQTLGQGPEFLTYFQNEAQLEKSRLLSDRFSAERPKGSFSTLEIQRTEQGDSAMYLCASSLPGGYSYEQYFGPGTRLTVT.

The chain combines TRBV2 with TRBJ2-7; TRBD2 agrees at 8 bases. The V segment lost 7 bases and the J segment 4 bases; nucleotides outside the gene matches: 18. Looked up from germline, CDR1 is SNHLY and CDR2 is FYNNEI. The CDR3 consists of 17 residues. For the CDR3, the DNA is TGTGCCAGCAAATCGGGACACGAGGGGACTAGTAAGTACGAGCAGTACTTC. Protein sequence: CASKSGHEGTSKYEQYF.

CDR3 protein: CASSQGQGEDGYTF. The CDR3 nucleotides read TGTGCCAGCAGCCAAGGACAGGGTGAAGATGGCTACACCTTC. This sequence joins TRBV7-2 and TRBJ1-2; TRBD1 matches at 8 bases. Germline V gene data show CDR1 as SGHTA and CDR2 as FQGNSA. The CDR3 contains 14 residues. Trimming took 5 bases from V and 6 from J; bases not matched to a gene: 8.

This clone was counted only a few times. The chain joins TRBV7-2 to TRBJ2-5, with 11 bases that match TRBD2. Germline CDR1 SGHTA, CDR2 FQGNSA. The CDR3 is 17 amino acids. Losses at the gene ends were 0 bases for V and 5 bases for J; bases not matched to a gene: 8. For the CDR3, the DNA is TGTGCCAGCAGCTTAGCTAAAGGTAGCGGGAGGGTGGAGACCCAGTACTTC. Its protein is CASSLAKGSGRVETQYF.

This clone was detected once. This chain joins TRBV7-2 and TRBJ2-1, with 8 bases matching TRBD1. Germline values: CDR1 SGHTA, CDR2 FQGNSA. J lost 10 bases, V lost 5 bases, and 4 bases had no gene match. The CDR3 consists of 12 residues. CDR3 sequence (DNA): TGTGCCAGCAGCCTTAGGACAGGGGAGCAGTTCTTC. Its protein product is CASSLRTGEQFF.

V usage is TRBV18 and J usage is TRBJ1-5; the match to TRBD1 covers 8 bases. V shed 3 bases, J shed 3 bases, and the junction held 7 bases outside the gene matches. Germline assignment: CDR1 KGHSH and CDR2 LQKENI. The CDR3 sequence is 16 residues long. The chain's CDR3 is CASSPDRVGDNQPQHF. In DNA, the CDR3 is TGTGCCAGCTCACCGGACAGGGTTGGCGACAATCAGCCCCAGCATTTT.

V is TRBV19 and J is TRBJ2-1; no clear D. From germline, CDR1 is LNHDA and CDR2 SQIVND (reference sequence). The CDR3 has 19 amino acids. The ends were cut back, 1 base at V and 1 base at J, with 20 bases in the middle. The CDR3 nucleotides are TGTGCCAGTAGTATAGGGGCTTTCGCCCCCGGCAGGTCCTACAATGAGCAGTTCTTC. It encodes CASSIGAFAPGRSYNEQFF.

The CDR3 nucleotides are TGTGCCTGGAGGGACGGTCTCCTAGAAAAACTGTTTTTT. As protein: CAWRDGLLEKLFF. The chain combines TRBV30 with TRBJ1-4; D uncertain. Germline lookup yields CDR1 GTSNPN and CDR2 SVGIG (reference sequence). V was pared by 3 bases and J by 8 bases, with 13 bases between. There are 13 residues in the CDR3.

The CDR3 region has the DNA TGCAGCGTTGAAGCCGGCATATCGTTCCTCCACAATGAGCAGTTCTTC. It translates to CSVEAGISFLHNEQFF. The rearrangement uses TRBV29-1 and TRBJ2-1, with unresolved D. The CDR3 spans 16 residues. V gave up 1 base and J gave up 5 bases, with 18 bases separating them. CDR1 and CDR2 (germline): SQVTM, ANQGSEA.

The rearrangement joins TRBV29-1 to TRBJ1-2; 7 nucleotides line up with TRBD1. Germline CDR1 reads SQVTM; CDR2 reads ANQGSEA. V lost 1 base and J lost 4; bases outside the gene matches: 12. The CDR3 sequence is 16 residues long. In DNA form, the CDR3 reads TGCAGCGTTGAAGTCCCCTCGACAGGGTCGGGCTATGGCTACACCTTC. It codes for CSVEVPSTGSGYGYTF.

The gene calls are TRBV7-8 and TRBJ2-7; TRBD2 matches at 12 bases. The CDR3 loop spans 13 amino acids. CDR1 SGHVS and CDR2 FQNEAQ come from the germline V gene. V was pared by 7 bases and J by 3 bases, with 1 base of the junction left unmatched. CDR3 loop: CASTTSGSYEQYF. The CDR3 DNA sequence: TGTGCCAGCACGACTAGCGGGAGCTACGAGCAGTACTTC.

The rearrangement links TRBV6-1 to TRBJ2-7; TRBD2 agrees at 7 bases. Trimming removed 2 bases from V and 2 bases from J; junction bases left unmatched: 6. CDR1 and CDR2 from the germline V gene are MNHNS and SASEGT. The CDR3 sequence is 15 residues long. The CDR3 nucleotides are TGTGCCAGCAGTGAATTTACTAGCGTGCCCTACGAGCAGTACTTC. Its translation: CASSEFTSVPYEQYF.

The J gene is TRBJ1-1, the V gene TRBV5-1; D uncertain. Germline assignment: CDR1 SGHRS and CDR2 YFSETQ. This CDR3 has 14 residues. V was trimmed by 1 base and J by 1 base, leaving 8 bases between them. CDR3 sequence (DNA): TGCGCCAGCAGCTTGAGAGCTCCGAACACTGAAGCTTTCTTT. It encodes CASSLRAPNTEAFF.

This chain's CDR3 is CSVDKEETQYF. The CDR3 coding sequence is TGCAGCGTTGATAAGGAAGAGACCCAGTACTTC. J is TRBJ2-5 and V is TRBV29-1; no definite D call. V was clipped by 3 bases and J by 3 bases, with 5 bases between them. This CDR3 region has 11 residues. Germline assignment: CDR1 SQVTM and CDR2 ANQGSEA.

V is TRBV20-1 and J is TRBJ2-7; 7 bases line up with TRBD1. V trimming: 5 bases; J trimming: 5 bases; junction bases outside the gene matches: 3. This CDR3 region has 11 residues. The V gene's germline CDR1 is DFQATT and CDR2 SNEGSKA (reference sequence). This CDR3 is CSALQGDEQYF. In nucleotides, the CDR3 is TGCAGTGCTCTTCAGGGGGACGAGCAGTACTTC.

The rearrangement joins TRBV7-2 to TRBJ2-1; D remains ambiguous. Germline CDR1 and CDR2: SGHTA and FQGNSA. V was shortened by 6 bases and J by 10 bases, with 19 bases between the two germline ends. The CDR3 contains 14 residues. DNA for the CDR3: TGTGCCAGCAGGGACCTAAGCTTTGGGAAGGAGCAGTTCTTC. Translating gives CASRDLSFGKEQFF. The whole variable domain, remainder taken from reference TRBV7-2 and TRBJ2-1, is GAGVSQSPSNKVTEKGKDVELRCDPISGHTALYWYRQSLGQGLEFLIYFQGNSAPDKSGLPSDRFSAERTGGSVSTLTIQRTQQEDSAVYLCASRDLSFGKEQFFGPGTRLTVL.

This clone was picked up one time. The CDR3 end shows no conserved phenylalanine or tryptophan, and so a read error is likely. J is TRBJ2-7 and V is TRBV28; D uncertain. Germline CDR1 MDHEN, CDR2 SYDVKM. CDR3 length: 12 amino acids. V lost 6 bases to trimming and J lost 4 bases, with 10 bases between them. The CDR3 DNA reads TGTGCCAGCAGACGCAAGGGATACGAGCAGTACCTC. As protein: CASRRKGYEQYL.

The chain combines TRBV16 with TRBJ1-2, with D maybe TRBD1 (5 bases). The germline V and J ends were trimmed by 3 bases and 2 bases, with 13 bases remaining between them. Germline V gene sequence: CDR1 KGHSY, CDR2 FQNENV. The CDR3 totals 15 residues. The CDR3 bases are TGTGCCAGCAGCCATCGGGACTCAGGAAACTATGGCTACACCTTC. This translates into CASSHRDSGNYGYTF.

For this clone: Different DNA sequences within this sample yield the same CDR3. The V and J genes are TRBV7-8 and TRBJ1-5; tentatively, D is TRBD1 (5 bases). V dropped 1 base and J dropped 6 bases, with 10 bases sitting between them. Per germline, CDR1 SGHVS and CDR2 FQNEAQ. CDR3 length equals 14 residues. CDR3 loop: CASSLGGAGQPQHF. The CDR3 nucleotides read TGTGCCAGCAGCTTAGGAGGGGCCGGTCAGCCCCAGCATTTT.

Notes on this clone: This sample includes further DNA sequences coding for the same CDR3. The chain uses TRBV5-1 and TRBJ1-1; D uncertain. The germline V and J ends were trimmed by 0 bases and 6 bases, with 12 bases remaining between them. The germline CDR1 and CDR2 sequences are SGHRS and YFSETQ. This CDR3 has 14 residues. DNA of the CDR3: TGCGCCAGCAGCTTGGCAGGAGGCATCGCTGAAGCTTTCTTT. It codes for CASSLAGGIAEAFF.

This sequence joins TRBV5-1 and TRBJ2-2; no clear D gene. Looked up from germline, CDR1 is SGHRS and CDR2 is YFSETQ. This CDR3 has 16 residues. Deletions cut 0 bases from V and 2 bases from J, with 11 bases between. The CDR3, as DNA: TGCGCCAGCAGCTTGGAAGCGCCCCGCAACACCGGGGAGCTGTTTTTT. It is translated as CASSLEAPRNTGELFF. Drawing the rest from reference TRBV5-1 and TRBJ2-2, the complete variable domain is KAGVTQTPRYLIKTRGQQVTLSCSPISGHRSVSWYQQTPGQGLQFLFEYFSETQRNKGNFPGRFSGRQFSNSRSEMNVSTLELGDSALYLCASSLEAPRNTGELFFGEGSRLTVL.